These 7 T cell receptor beta chains originate from one sample sequenced in a study of blood T cell repertoires in COVID-19. The method was immunoSEQ multiplex PCR; TCRdb's version includes in-frame clones alone and lacks a portion of them. The sample holds around 310,000 clones, about 88% seen once. Material for sequencing was PBMCs or T cells enriched from blood (not recorded which). The receptors shown here come from a woman aged 40 to 55 who had recovered from COVID-19.

The rearrangement links TRBV18 to TRBJ2-2, with TRBD1 matching 7 bases. The V gene end was trimmed by 6 bases and the J gene end by 1 base; junction bases not matched to a gene: 2. The CDR3 consists of 14 residues. Per germline, CDR1 KGHSH and CDR2 LQKENI. CDR3 sequence: CASSGTENTGELFF. DNA of the CDR3: TGTGCCAGCTCGGGGACAGAGAACACCGGGGAGCTGTTTTTT.

The genes are TRBV2 and TRBJ1-1; D is ambiguous. V was pared by 3 bases and J by 1 base, with 9 bases between. This CDR3 contains 14 residues. CDR1 and CDR2 (germline): SNHLY, FYNNEI. The CDR3 sequence is CASSDGMGNTEAFF. The CDR3 bases are TGTGCCAGCAGTGACGGGATGGGGAACACTGAAGCTTTCTTT.

The J gene is TRBJ2-7, the V gene TRBV7-9; D might be TRBD1 (5 bases). The CDR3 has 14 residues. The ends were cut back, 4 bases at V and 0 bases at J, with 10 bases in the middle. From germline, CDR1 is SEHNR and CDR2 FQNEAQ (reference sequence). CDR3 in DNA: TGTGCCAGCAGCTCCCCGGACACCTCCTACGAGCAGTACTTC. It specifies CASSSPDTSYEQYF.

The V gene is TRBV7-2, the J gene TRBJ2-7, with TRBD2 matching 8 bases. The germline CDR1 and CDR2 sequences are SGHTA and FQGNSA. J lost 3 bases, V lost 0 bases, and 4 bases had no gene match. CDR3 length equals 15 residues. The CDR3 region has the DNA TGTGCCAGCAGCTTAGCGCCGGGACTAGACTACGAGCAGTACTTC. It translates to CASSLAPGLDYEQYF. The entire variable domain, with the rest obtained from reference TRBV7-2 and TRBJ2-7, is as follows: GAGVSQSPSNKVTEKGKDVELRCDPISGHTALYWYRQSLGQGLEFLIYFQGNSAPDKSGLPSDRFSAERTGGSVSTLTIQRTQQEDSAVYLCASSLAPGLDYEQYFGPGTRLTVT.

The V gene is TRBV19, the J gene TRBJ1-4; 8 bases fit TRBD1. J was trimmed by 0 bases and V by 4 bases; bases with no gene match: 1. Germline V CDR1 and CDR2: LNHDA, SQIVND (reference sequence). The CDR3 is 15 residues long. CDR3 sequence (DNA): TGTGCCAGTAGTACGGACAGGGCAACTAATGAAAAACTGTTTTTT. As protein: CASSTDRATNEKLFF. The full variable domain, rest sourced from reference TRBV19 and TRBJ1-4, is DGGITQSPKYLFRKEGQNVTLSCEQNLNHDAMYWYRQDPGQGLRLIYYSQIVNDFQKGDIAEGYSVSREKKESFPLTVTSAQKNPTAFYLCASSTDRATNEKLFFGSGTQLSVL.

V gene TRBV6-2 or TRBV6-3 combines with J gene TRBJ2-7; 8 nucleotides match TRBD1. Losses at the gene ends were 4 bases for V and 2 bases for J; bases not matched to a gene: 4. The CDR3 covers 14 residues. The germline CDR1 and CDR2 sequences are MNHEY and SVGEGT. The CDR3 bases are TGTGCCAGCAGTTTCGGGACAGGACCCTACGAGCAGTACTTC. Its translation is CASSFGTGPYEQYF.

The J gene is TRBJ1-4, the V gene TRBV18, with a weak D call TRBD1 (6 bases). Trimming took 2 bases from V and 4 from J, leaving 11 bases between them. CDR3 length: 15 residues. Per the germline V gene, CDR1 is KGHSH and CDR2 is LQKENI. CDR3 DNA: TGTGCCAGCTCACCAAGGGGACAAGATAATGAAAAACTGTTTTTT. Amino acid sequence: CASSPRGQDNEKLFF.